This is a list of T cell receptor beta chains from one sample in a study of T cell responses to AZD1222 COVID-19 vaccine. This table comes from immunoSEQ multiplex PCR, and its TCRdb copy is limited to in-frame clones, with some not included. Of around 130,000 clones listed, around 84% were seen once; the top ten hold 12%. The material sequenced was peripheral blood, taken on day 0 of AZD1222 vaccination. All receptors come from an adult in good health. The CDR3 runs from the conserved cysteine through the conserved F or W. D genes are given only for firm matches. Expanded clones are given a class, and other clones once, few, many or no size at all.

clone_size d_call j_call v_call cdr3_aa cdr3_nt
. . TRBJ1-5 TRBV6-2/TRBV6-3 CASSLPYSNQPQHF TGTGCCAGCAGTTTGCCCTATAGCAATCAGCCCCAGCATTTT
. . TRBJ1-2 TRBV5-6 CASSADGRRGYTF TGTGCCAGCAGCGCGGACGGCCGGCGAGGCTACACCTTC
few . TRBJ2-1 TRBV5-1 CASSFSDGYNEQFF TGCGCCAGCAGCTTTTCCGACGGGTACAATGAGCAGTTCTTC
few . TRBJ1-4 TRBV19 CASSRSRADEKLFF TGTGCCAGTAGTAGATCAAGGGCGGACGAAAAACTGTTTTTT
. TRBD1 TRBJ1-3 TRBV9 CASSVEGAGNTIYF TGTGCCAGCAGCGTAGAGGGGGCAGGAAACACCATATATTTT
. . TRBJ1-1 TRBV10-3 CAISEGGTNTEAFF TGTGCCATCAGTGAGGGAGGGACGAACACTGAAGCTTTCTTT
. TRBD2 TRBJ2-3 TRBV19 CASSMDGGIGTDTQYF TGTGCCAGTAGTATGGACGGGGGGATTGGTACAGATACGCAGTATTTT
. TRBD1 TRBJ1-2 TRBV5-6 CASSFIRGQGGYGYTF TGTGCCAGCAGCTTTATTCGAGGACAGGGCGGCTATGGCTACACCTTC
. . TRBJ2-7 TRBV6-5 CASSSNYEQYF TGTGCCAGCAGCTCCAACTACGAGCAGTACTTC
. TRBD1 TRBJ1-6 TRBV10-3 CAIRGRGLNNSPLHF TGTGCCATCAGGGGCAGGGGGCTAAATAATTCACCCCTCCACTTT
. . TRBJ1-2 TRBV7-8 CAIQERGGGYGYTF TGTGCCATCCAAGAGCGGGGGGGAGGTTATGGCTACACCTTC
. . TRBJ1-1 TRBV5-1 CASSLDIGKTLNTEAFF TGCGCCAGCAGCTTGGATATTGGCAAGACCCTGAACACTGAAGCTTTCTTT
. . TRBJ1-1 TRBV2 CASSVRRAPNTEAFF TGTGCCAGCAGTGTGCGGCGGGCCCCTAACACTGAAGCTTTCTTT
. . TRBJ1-5 TRBV28 CASSSFRDTSNQPQHF TGTGCCAGCAGTTCGTTCAGGGATACTAGCAATCAGCCCCAGCATTTT
. . TRBJ1-5 TRBV18 CASSPGRDQPQHF TGTGCCAGCTCACCAGGGCGAGATCAGCCCCAGCATTTT
. TRBD1 TRBJ1-6 TRBV27 CASTRDRDLNSPLHF TGTGCCAGCACCCGGGACAGGGACCTTAATTCACCCCTCCACTTT
once . TRBJ2-3 TRBV7-8 CASSPRNGPSTDTQYF TGTGCCAGCAGCCCTCGAAACGGTCCTAGCACAGATACGCAGTATTTT
. . TRBJ2-3 TRBV5-1 CASIPGFNALTDTQYF TGCGCCAGCATCCCCGGTTTCAACGCCCTGACAGATACGCAGTATTTT
. . TRBJ2-6 TRBV27 CASYGSAGANVLTF TGTGCCAGTTACGGGAGTGCTGGGGCCAACGTCCTGACTTTC
. . TRBJ2-1 TRBV11-2 CASSRNGQSLGRERRKQFF TGTGCCAGCAGCAGGAATGGACAGTCTTTAGGGCGGGAGCGGCGTAAGCAGTTCTTC
once . TRBJ2-5 TRBV30 CAWSFRGSETQYF TGTGCCTGGAGTTTCAGAGGGAGTGAGACCCAGTACTTC
. TRBD2 TRBJ2-3 TRBV5-6 CASSLRGTSGTDTQYF TGTGCCAGCAGCTTGCGAGGGACTAGCGGCACAGATACGCAGTATTTT
. TRBD1 TRBJ1-5 TRBV10-2 CASSDTGTDNQPQHF TGCGCCAGCAGTGATACCGGGACAGACAATCAGCCCCAGCATTTT
once . TRBJ1-1 TRBV28 CASSLQGREAFF TGTGCCAGCAGTTTACAGGGGAGGGAAGCTTTCTTT
. . TRBJ2-1 TRBV19 CASSDWGTSYNEQFF TGTGCCAGTAGTGATTGGGGAACATCCTACAATGAGCAGTTCTTC
. . TRBJ1-1 TRBV18 CASSPATTEAFF TGTGCCAGCTCACCAGCAACCACTGAAGCTTTCTTT
. . TRBJ2-1 TRBV15 CATSQRIASDSSYNEQFF TGTGCCACCAGTCAGAGAATTGCTAGCGATAGCTCCTACAATGAGCAGTTCTTC
. . TRBJ2-3 TRBV9 CASRVHKQPFNGPESDTQYF TGTGCCAGCAGGGTACACAAACAACCCTTTAATGGACCCGAGTCAGATACGCAGTATTTT
. . TRBJ1-2 TRBV19 CASSARPLYDGYTF TGTGCCAGTAGTGCCCGGCCCCTATATGATGGCTACACCTTC
. . TRBJ2-7 TRBV28 CASSMTAYSYEQYF TGTGCCAGCAGTATGACAGCCTATAGCTACGAGCAGTACTTC
. . TRBJ1-2 TRBV12-3/TRBV12-4 CASSSFRYYGYTF TGTGCCAGCAGTAGTTTCCGATACTATGGCTACACCTTC
. . TRBJ2-3 TRBV7-9 CASSFAALVDTQYF TGTGCCAGCAGCTTTGCAGCCCTCGTGGATACGCAGTATTTT
. TRBD2 TRBJ2-1 TRBV4-2 CASSTAKRDLFNNEQFF TGTGCCAGCAGCACCGCTAAGCGGGACCTCTTTAACAATGAGCAGTTCTTC
few . TRBJ2-2 TRBV6-5 CASSYQTGPGELFF TGTGCCAGCAGTTACCAGACAGGTCCCGGGGAGCTGTTTTTT
once TRBD2 TRBJ2-2 TRBV7-3 CASSLTSGSNTGELFF TGTGCCAGCAGCCTCACTAGCGGGTCGAACACCGGGGAGCTGTTTTTT
. . TRBJ1-1 TRBV30 CAWSVEPERGTEAFF TGTGCCTGGAGTGTAGAACCCGAGAGGGGGACTGAAGCTTTCTTT
. . TRBJ1-2 TRBV18 CASSPTLSGYTF TGTGCCAGCTCACCTACCTTAAGTGGCTACACCTTC
. TRBD1 TRBJ2-3 TRBV6-5 CASSPGTGPTDTQYF TGTGCCAGCAGTCCCGGGACAGGGCCCACAGATACGCAGTATTTT
. . TRBJ2-1 TRBV5-4 CASSLSTGGDNEQFF TGTGCCAGCAGCTTGAGCACCGGGGGTGACAATGAGCAGTTCTTC
. . TRBJ1-2 TRBV28 CASSPNRGNYGYTF TGTGCCAGCAGCCCAAACCGGGGTAACTATGGCTACACCTTC
. TRBD1 TRBJ2-2 TRBV5-1 CASSTDGQGANTGELFF TGCGCCAGCAGCACCGACGGACAGGGGGCGAACACCGGGGAGCTGTTTTTT
. . TRBJ2-6 TRBV6-2/TRBV6-3 CASSSDSGANVLTF TGTGCCAGCAGCTCCGACTCTGGGGCCAACGTCCTGACTTTC
. . TRBJ2-2 TRBV6-1 CASSEPGRSKDTGELFF TGTGCCAGCAGTGAGCCGGGACGGAGCAAGGACACCGGGGAGCTGTTTTTT
. . TRBJ1-6 TRBV9 CASSGTATSYNSPLHF TGTGCCAGCAGCGGGACTGCTACCTCCTATAATTCACCCCTCCACTTT
. TRBD1 TRBJ2-4 TRBV7-9 CASSLGGTGKNIQYF TGTGCCAGCAGCTTAGGAGGGACAGGGAAAAACATTCAGTACTTC
. . TRBJ1-1 TRBV18 CASSAGDFSNTEAFF TGTGCCAGCTCGGCGGGGGACTTTAGTAACACTGAAGCTTTCTTT
. . TRBJ2-7 TRBV6-5 CASSRQAEQYF TGTGCCAGCAGCCGACAGGCCGAGCAGTACTTC
. TRBD2 TRBJ2-2 TRBV6-2/TRBV6-3 CASSYSLAGGANTGELFF TGTGCCAGCAGTTACTCCCTAGCGGGGGGGGCGAACACCGGGGAGCTGTTTTTT
. . TRBJ2-5 TRBV24-1 CATSRGAGETQYF TGTGCCACCAGTCGTGGGGCCGGGGAGACCCAGTACTTC
. . TRBJ1-1 TRBV5-1 CASSFREMNTEAFF TGCGCCAGCAGCTTCCGCGAGATGAACACTGAAGCTTTCTTT
. . TRBJ1-4 TRBV7-9 CASSLTGSTTNEKLFF TGTGCCAGCAGCTTGACAGGATCCACAACTAATGAAAAACTGTTTTTT
once . TRBJ1-6 TRBV7-6 CASSPGVGTEDSPLHF TGTGCCAGCAGCCCGGGGGTCGGGACTGAAGATTCACCCCTCCACTTT